This T cell receptor (beta chain) was captured in a study of neoadjuvant anti-PD-1 for oral cavity cancer. Patients had newly diagnosed, untreated stage II-IVA oral cavity squamous cell carcinoma. Some clones are missing from TCRdb's copy, which holds only in-frame ones; the method was immunoSEQ multiplex PCR. Seen here are 75,000 or so clones, 84% observed once, and the top ten hold 2.5% to 3.5%. The clonotype originates from a person aged 35-79 years with oral cavity squamous cell carcinoma. The specimen was PBMCs, collected before nivolumab (anti-PD-1) treatment.

The CDR3 sequence is CASSSPSTSGGSNEQFF. The CDR3 coding sequence is TGTGCCAGCAGCTCACCCTCGACTAGCGGCGGGAGCAATGAGCAGTTCTTC. V and J are TRBV13 and TRBJ2-1; TRBD2 agrees at 9 bases. The CDR3 is 17 residues long. Looked up from germline, CDR1 is PRHDT and CDR2 is FYEKMQ (reference sequence). The V segment lost 4 bases and the J segment 6 bases; nucleotides outside the gene matches: 13. The complete variable domain, with remaining parts taken from reference TRBV13 and TRBJ2-1, reads AAGVIQSPRHLIKEKRETATLKCYPIPRHDTVYWYQQGPGQDPQFLISFYEKMQSDKGSIPDRFSAQQFSDYHSELNMSSLELGDSALYFCASSSPSTSGGSNEQFFGPGTRLTVL.